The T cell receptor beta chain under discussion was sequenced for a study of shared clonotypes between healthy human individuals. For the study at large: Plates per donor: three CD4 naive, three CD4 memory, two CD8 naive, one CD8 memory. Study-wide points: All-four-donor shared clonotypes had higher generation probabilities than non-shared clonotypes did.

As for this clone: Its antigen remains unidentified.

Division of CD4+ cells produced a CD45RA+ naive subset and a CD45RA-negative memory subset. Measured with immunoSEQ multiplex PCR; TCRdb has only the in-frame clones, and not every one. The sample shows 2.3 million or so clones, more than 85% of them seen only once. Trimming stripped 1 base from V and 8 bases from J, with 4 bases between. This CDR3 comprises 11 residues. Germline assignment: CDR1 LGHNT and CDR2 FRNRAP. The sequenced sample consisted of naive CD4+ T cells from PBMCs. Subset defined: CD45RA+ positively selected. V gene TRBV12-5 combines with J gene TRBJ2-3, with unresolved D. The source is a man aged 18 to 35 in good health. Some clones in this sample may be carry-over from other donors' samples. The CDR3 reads CASGLDSTQYF. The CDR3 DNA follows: TGTGCTAGTGGTTTGGACTCTACGCAGTATTTT.